This T cell receptor (beta chain) originates from a study of identifying expanded T cells in peripheral blood. Notes on this clone: As yet, its antigen is unknown.

Study findings and constraints: Variance in clone template counts between roughly two-week samples significantly increased with total template count across all healthy donors.

TCRdb's table, derived via immunoSEQ multiplex PCR, lists solely in-frame clones and lacks some. This sample has around 94,000 clones; 88% occur once, and the top ten carry 13% to 15%. The V end was cut by 4 bases, the J end by 3 bases, with 17 bases between. CDR3 length: 16 residues. Germline loops: CDR1 SGHRS, CDR2 YFSETQ. The V call is TRBV5-1, the J call TRBJ2-1; weak D call: TRBD2 (6 bases). Sequencing was performed on blood. The sequence was collected from a person aged 18 to 70 in good health. Here the CDR3 reads CASSPIPGLSYNEQFF. CDR3 nucleotide sequence: TGCGCCAGCAGCCCGATACCGGGACTTAGCTACAATGAGCAGTTCTTC.